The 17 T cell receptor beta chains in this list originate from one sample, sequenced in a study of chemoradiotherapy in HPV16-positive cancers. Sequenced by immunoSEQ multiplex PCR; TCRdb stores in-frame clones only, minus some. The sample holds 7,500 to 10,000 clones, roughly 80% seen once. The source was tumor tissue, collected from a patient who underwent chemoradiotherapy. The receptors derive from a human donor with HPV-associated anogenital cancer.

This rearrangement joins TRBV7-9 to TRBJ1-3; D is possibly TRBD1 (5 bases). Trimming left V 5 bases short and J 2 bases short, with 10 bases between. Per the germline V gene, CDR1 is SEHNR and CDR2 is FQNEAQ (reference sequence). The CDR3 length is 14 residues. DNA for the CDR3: TGTGCCAGCAGCCTCAAGGGACCTGGAAACACCATATATTTT. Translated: CASSLKGPGNTIYF. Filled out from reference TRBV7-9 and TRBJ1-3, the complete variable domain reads DTGVSQNPRHKITKRGQNVTFRCDPISEHNRLYWYRQTLGQGPEFLTYFQNEAQLEKSRLLSDRFSAERPKGSFSTLEIQRTEQGDSAMYLCASSLKGPGNTIYFGEGSWLTVV.

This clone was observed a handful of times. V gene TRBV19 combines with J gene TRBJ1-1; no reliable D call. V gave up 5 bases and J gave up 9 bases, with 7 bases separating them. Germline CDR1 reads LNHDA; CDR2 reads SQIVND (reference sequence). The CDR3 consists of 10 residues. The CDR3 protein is CASSGSKAFF. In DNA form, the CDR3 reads TGTGCCAGTAGTGGCTCGAAAGCTTTCTTT.

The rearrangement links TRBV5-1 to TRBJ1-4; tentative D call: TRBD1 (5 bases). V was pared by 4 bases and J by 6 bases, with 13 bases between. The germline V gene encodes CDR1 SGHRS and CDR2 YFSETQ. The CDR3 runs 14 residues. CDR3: CASSPAGLYEKLFF. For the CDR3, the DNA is TGCGCCAGCAGCCCCGCAGGGCTATATGAAAAACTGTTTTTT.

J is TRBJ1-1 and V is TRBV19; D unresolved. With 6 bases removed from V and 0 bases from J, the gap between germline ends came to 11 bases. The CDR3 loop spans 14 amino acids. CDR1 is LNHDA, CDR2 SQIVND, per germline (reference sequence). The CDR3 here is CASRPHLMNTEAFF. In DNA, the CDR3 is TGTGCCAGTAGGCCTCATCTGATGAACACTGAAGCTTTCTTT. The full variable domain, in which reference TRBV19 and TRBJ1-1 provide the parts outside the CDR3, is DGGITQSPKYLFRKEGQNVTLSCEQNLNHDAMYWYRQDPGQGLRLIYYSQIVNDFQKGDIAEGYSVSREKKESFPLTVTSAQKNPTAFYLCASRPHLMNTEAFFGQGTRLTVV.

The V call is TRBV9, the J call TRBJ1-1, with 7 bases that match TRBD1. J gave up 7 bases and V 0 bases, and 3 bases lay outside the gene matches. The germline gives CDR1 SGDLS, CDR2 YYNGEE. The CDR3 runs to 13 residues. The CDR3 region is CASSVVWDSEAFF. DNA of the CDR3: TGTGCCAGCAGCGTAGTTTGGGACAGTGAAGCTTTCTTT. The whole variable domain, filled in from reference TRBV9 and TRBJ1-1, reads DSGVTQTPKHLITATGQRVTLRCSPRSGDLSVYWYQQSLDQGLQFLIQYYNGEERAKGNILERFSAQQFPDLHSELNLSSLELGDSALYFCASSVVWDSEAFFGQGTRLTVV.

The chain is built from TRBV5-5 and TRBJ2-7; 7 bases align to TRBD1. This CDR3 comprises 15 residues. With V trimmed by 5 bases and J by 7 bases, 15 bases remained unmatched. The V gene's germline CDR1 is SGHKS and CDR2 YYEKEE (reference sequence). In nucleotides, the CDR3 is TGTGCCAGCAGAGCTGGGACAGCCCGACTGGGTGAGCAGTACGTC. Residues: CASRAGTARLGEQYV.

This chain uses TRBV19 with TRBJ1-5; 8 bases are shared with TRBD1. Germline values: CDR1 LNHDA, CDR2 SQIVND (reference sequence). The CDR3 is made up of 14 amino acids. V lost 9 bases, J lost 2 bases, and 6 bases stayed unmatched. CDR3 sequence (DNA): TGTGCCAGCCTGGACAGGGATCGCAATCAGCCCCAGCATTTT. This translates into CASLDRDRNQPQHF. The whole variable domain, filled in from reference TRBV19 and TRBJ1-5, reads DGGITQSPKYLFRKEGQNVTLSCEQNLNHDAMYWYRQDPGQGLRLIYYSQIVNDFQKGDIAEGYSVSREKKESFPLTVTSAQKNPTAFYLCASLDRDRNQPQHFGDGTRLSIL.

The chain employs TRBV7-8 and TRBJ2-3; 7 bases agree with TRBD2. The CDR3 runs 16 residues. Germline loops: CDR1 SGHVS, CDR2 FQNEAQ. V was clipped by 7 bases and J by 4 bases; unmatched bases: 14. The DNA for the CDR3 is TGTGCCAGCATCCAAGGGAGGGGAGGGAACCCAGATACGCAGTATTTT. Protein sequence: CASIQGRGGNPDTQYF.

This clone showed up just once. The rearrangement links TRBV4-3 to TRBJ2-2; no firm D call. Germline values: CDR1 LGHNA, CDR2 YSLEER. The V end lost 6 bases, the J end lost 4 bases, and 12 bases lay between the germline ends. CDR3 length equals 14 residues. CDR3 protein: CASRVNSGTGELFF. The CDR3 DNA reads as TGCGCCAGCAGAGTCAACTCTGGCACCGGGGAGCTGTTTTTT.

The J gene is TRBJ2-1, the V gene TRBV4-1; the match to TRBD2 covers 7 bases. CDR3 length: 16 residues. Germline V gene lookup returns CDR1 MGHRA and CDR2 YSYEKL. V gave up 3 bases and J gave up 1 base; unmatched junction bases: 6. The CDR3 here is CASSHVSGGSYNEQFF. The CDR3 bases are TGCGCCAGCAGCCATGTGTCGGGGGGTTCCTACAATGAGCAGTTCTTC.

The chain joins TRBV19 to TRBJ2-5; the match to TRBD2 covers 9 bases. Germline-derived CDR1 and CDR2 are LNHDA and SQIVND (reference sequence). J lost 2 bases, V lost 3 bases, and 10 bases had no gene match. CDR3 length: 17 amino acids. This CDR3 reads CASSIGSGSISQETQYF. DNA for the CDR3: TGTGCCAGTAGTATTGGTAGCGGGAGTATATCGCAAGAGACCCAGTACTTC.

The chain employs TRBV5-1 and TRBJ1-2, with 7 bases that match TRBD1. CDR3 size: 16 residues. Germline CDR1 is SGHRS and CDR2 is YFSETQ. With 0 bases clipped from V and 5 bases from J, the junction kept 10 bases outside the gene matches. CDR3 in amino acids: CASSLGGVGQNYGYTF. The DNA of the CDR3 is TGCGCCAGCAGCTTGGGAGGCGTGGGACAGAATTATGGCTACACCTTC.

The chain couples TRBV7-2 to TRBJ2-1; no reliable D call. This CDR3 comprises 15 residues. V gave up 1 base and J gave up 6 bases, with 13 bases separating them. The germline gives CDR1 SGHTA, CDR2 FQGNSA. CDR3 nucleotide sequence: TGTGCCAGCAGCTTAGTCCAGACCCAGCCCAATGAGCAGTTCTTC. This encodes CASSLVQTQPNEQFF. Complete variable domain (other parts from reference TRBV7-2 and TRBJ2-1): GAGVSQSPSNKVTEKGKDVELRCDPISGHTALYWYRQSLGQGLEFLIYFQGNSAPDKSGLPSDRFSAERTGGSVSTLTIQRTQQEDSAVYLCASSLVQTQPNEQFFGPGTRLTVL.

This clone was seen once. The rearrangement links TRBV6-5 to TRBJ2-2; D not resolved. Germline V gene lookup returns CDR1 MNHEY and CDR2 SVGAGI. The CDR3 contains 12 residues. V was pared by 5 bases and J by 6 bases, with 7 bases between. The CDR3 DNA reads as TGTGCCAGCAGTGTAAGCGCCGGGGAGCTGTTTTTT. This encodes CASSVSAGELFF.

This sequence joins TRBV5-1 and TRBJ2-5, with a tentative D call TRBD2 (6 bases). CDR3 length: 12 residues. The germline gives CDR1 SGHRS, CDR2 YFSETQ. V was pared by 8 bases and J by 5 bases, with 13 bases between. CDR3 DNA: TGCGCCAGTAATTACCGGGGGGAGACCCAGTACTTC. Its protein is CASNYRGETQYF.

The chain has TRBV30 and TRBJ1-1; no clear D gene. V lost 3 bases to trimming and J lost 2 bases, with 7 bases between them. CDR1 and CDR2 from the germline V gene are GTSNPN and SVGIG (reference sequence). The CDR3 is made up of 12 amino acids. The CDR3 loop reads CAWRDGNTEAFF. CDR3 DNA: TGTGCCTGGAGGGACGGCAACACTGAAGCTTTCTTT.

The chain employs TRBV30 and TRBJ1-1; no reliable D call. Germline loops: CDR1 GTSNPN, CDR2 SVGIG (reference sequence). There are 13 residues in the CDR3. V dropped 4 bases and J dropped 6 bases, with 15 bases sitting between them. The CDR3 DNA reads TGTGCCTGGACCCAAACGGGGAATCCTGAAGCTTTCTTT. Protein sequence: CAWTQTGNPEAFF.